The 8 T cell receptor beta chains given below trace back to one sample, sequenced in a study of blood T cell repertoires in COVID-19. The repertoire was sequenced with immunoSEQ multiplex PCR; TCRdb's copy has only in-frame clones and lacks some. The sample has about 220,000 clones, over 75% seen once. Sequencing was performed on peripheral blood. The receptor source for this set is an older woman with COVID-19, enrolled during active disease.

This chain links TRBV4-3 with TRBJ1-1; D is unresolved. V was cut by 0 bases and J by 3 bases, with 14 bases left in between. The germline CDR1 and CDR2 sequences are LGHNA and YSLEER. The CDR3 runs 16 residues. The CDR3 spells CASSQDKSSTDTEAFF. CDR3 nucleotide sequence: TGCGCCAGCAGCCAAGATAAGAGCAGCACAGACACTGAAGCTTTCTTT.

The chain combines TRBV4-3 with TRBJ1-1; tentatively, D is TRBD1 (6 bases). This CDR3 contains 14 residues. Germline values: CDR1 LGHNA, CDR2 YSLEER. Trimming took 3 bases from V and 1 from J, leaving 9 bases between them. CDR3 sequence: CASSQSTGNTEAFF. The CDR3 DNA sequence: TGCGCCAGCAGCCAGTCGACAGGGAACACTGAAGCTTTCTTT.

The CDR3 loop is CASSVSGGKNTEAFF. The DNA for the CDR3 is TGTGCCAGCAGTGTGTCCGGGGGAAAGAACACTGAAGCTTTCTTT. The chain couples TRBV2 to TRBJ1-1; TRBD1 might be the D (5 bases). V lost 4 bases to trimming and J lost 1 base, with 13 bases between them. Looked up from germline, CDR1 is SNHLY and CDR2 is FYNNEI. The CDR3 spans 15 residues.

This chain uses TRBV9 with TRBJ2-1, with TRBD1 identical over 8 bases. CDR3 length: 17 amino acids. V dropped 3 bases and J dropped 1; count of bases not matched to a gene: 9. Germline V CDR1 and CDR2: SGDLS, YYNGEE. CDR3 sequence (DNA): TGTGCCAGCAGCGGAGCCTCAGGGGGCGGTTCCTACAATGAGCAGTTCTTC. Protein sequence: CASSGASGGGSYNEQFF.

The J gene is TRBJ1-2, the V gene TRBV6-5; 12 bases line up with TRBD1. The CDR3 contains 13 residues. V was pared by 5 bases and J by 9 bases, with 4 bases of the junction left unmatched. The germline V gene encodes CDR1 MNHEY and CDR2 SVGAGI. The CDR3 protein is CASSPGQGARYTF. In DNA form, the CDR3 reads TGTGCCAGCAGTCCGGGACAGGGGGCCCGCTACACCTTC.

The rearrangement uses TRBV5-4 and TRBJ1-6; unclear D gene. Germline values: CDR1 SGHNT, CDR2 YYREEE (reference sequence). This CDR3 has 15 residues. With 0 bases removed from V and 0 bases from J, the gap between germline ends came to 4 bases. CDR3 bases: TGTGCCAGCAGCTTGGGGAGCTCCTATAATTCACCCCTCCACTTT. It is translated as CASSLGSSYNSPLHF.

V is TRBV29-1 and J is TRBJ1-2, with 7 bases lining up with TRBD1. After removal of 7 bases from V and 8 bases from J, the junction contained 7 bases not matched to a gene. The CDR3 contains 11 residues. CDR1 SQVTM and CDR2 ANQGSEA come from the germline V gene. CDR3 in DNA: TGCAGCGGACAAGGGGGCTTCGGCTACACCTTC. Protein product: CSGQGGFGYTF. The variable domain in full, with the rest retrieved from reference TRBV29-1 and TRBJ1-2, is SAVISQKPSRDICQRGTSLTIQCQVDSQVTMMFWYRQQPGQSLTLIATANQGSEATYESGFVIDKFPISRPNLTFSTLTVSNMSPEDSSIYLCSGQGGFGYTFGSGTRLTVV.

The chain couples TRBV11-2 to TRBJ1-1; D is ambiguous. This CDR3 spans 14 amino acids. CDR1 and CDR2 (germline): SGHAT, FQNNGV. V lost 5 bases, J lost 2 bases, and 12 bases lay in between. CDR3 nucleotides: TGTGCCAGCAGCCCTCGGGTCACCAACACTGAAGCTTTCTTT. Translated, it gives CASSPRVTNTEAFF.